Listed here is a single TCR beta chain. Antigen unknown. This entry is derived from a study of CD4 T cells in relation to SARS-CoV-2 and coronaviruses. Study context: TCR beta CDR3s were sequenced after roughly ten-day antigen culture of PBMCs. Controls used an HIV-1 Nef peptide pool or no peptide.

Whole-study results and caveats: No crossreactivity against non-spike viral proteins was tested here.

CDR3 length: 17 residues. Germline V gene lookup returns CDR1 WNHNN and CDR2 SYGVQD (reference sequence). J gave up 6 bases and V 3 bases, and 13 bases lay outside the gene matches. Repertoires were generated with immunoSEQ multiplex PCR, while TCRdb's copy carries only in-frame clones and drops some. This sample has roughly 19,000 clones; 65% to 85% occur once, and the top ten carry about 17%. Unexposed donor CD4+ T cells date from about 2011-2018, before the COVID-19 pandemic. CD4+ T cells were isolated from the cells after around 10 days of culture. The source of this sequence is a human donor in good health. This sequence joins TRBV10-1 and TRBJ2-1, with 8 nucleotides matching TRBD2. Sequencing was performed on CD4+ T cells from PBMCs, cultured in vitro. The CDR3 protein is CASSEVAGGKGGNEQFF. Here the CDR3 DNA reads TGCGCCAGCAGTGAAGTCGCGGGGGGCAAAGGGGGCAATGAGCAGTTCTTC.